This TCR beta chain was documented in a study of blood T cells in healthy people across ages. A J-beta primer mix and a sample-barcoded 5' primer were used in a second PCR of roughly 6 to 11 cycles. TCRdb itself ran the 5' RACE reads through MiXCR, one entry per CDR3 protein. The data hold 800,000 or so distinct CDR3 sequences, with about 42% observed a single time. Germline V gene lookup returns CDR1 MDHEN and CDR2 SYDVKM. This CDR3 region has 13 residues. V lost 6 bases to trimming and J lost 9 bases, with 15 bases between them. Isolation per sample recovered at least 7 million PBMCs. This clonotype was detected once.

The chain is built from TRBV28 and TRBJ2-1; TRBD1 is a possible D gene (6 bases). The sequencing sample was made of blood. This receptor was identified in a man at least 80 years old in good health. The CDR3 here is CASRRDVRGEQFF. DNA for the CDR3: TGTGCCAGCAGACGGGACGTCAGGGGTGAGCAGTTCTTC. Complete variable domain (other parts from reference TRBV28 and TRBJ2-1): DVKVTQSSRYLVKRTGEKVFLECVQDMDHENMFWYRQDPGLGLRLIYFSYDVKMKEKGDIPEGYSVSREKKERFSLILESASTNQTSMYLCASRRDVRGEQFFGPGTRLTVL.